This T cell receptor (beta chain) was retrieved from a study of T cells in Graves' hyperthyroidism and ophthalmopathy. Overall study: Sampling of peripheral blood happened at initial diagnosis, prior to any treatment.

TCR beta CDR3 regions were amplified from RNA. First-round RT-PCR with HTBI primers amplified the TCR CDR3 region. TCRdb re-derived calls from the multiplex PCR reads in MiXCR, one entry per CDR3 protein. This table holds fewer than 350,000 distinct CDR3 sequences, approximately 12% found once. The CDR3 is made up of 14 amino acids. V dropped 0 bases and J dropped 4 bases, with 11 bases sitting between them. Per the germline V gene, CDR1 is SGHRS and CDR2 is YFSETQ. The rearrangement joins TRBV5-1 to TRBJ2-7; no firm D call. Material for sequencing was blood. This receptor was identified in a woman in her 30s with Graves' hyperthyroidism that later progressed to Graves' ophthalmopathy. The CDR3 spells CASSLDVTRYEQYF. The CDR3 DNA follows: TGCGCCAGCAGCTTGGACGTCACGAGATACGAGCAGTACTTC.